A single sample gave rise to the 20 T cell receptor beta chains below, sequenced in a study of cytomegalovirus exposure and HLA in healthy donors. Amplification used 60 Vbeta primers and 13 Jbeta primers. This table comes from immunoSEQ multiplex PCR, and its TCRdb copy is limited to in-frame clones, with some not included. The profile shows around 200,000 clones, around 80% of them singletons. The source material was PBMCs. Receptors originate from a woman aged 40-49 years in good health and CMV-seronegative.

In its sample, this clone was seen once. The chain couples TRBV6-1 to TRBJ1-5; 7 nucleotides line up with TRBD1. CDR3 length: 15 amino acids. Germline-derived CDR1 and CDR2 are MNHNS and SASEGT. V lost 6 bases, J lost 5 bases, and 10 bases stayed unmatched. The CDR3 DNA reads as TGTGCCAGCAGGCGCTCGACAGGGTTAGATCAGCCCCAGCATTTT. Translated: CASRRSTGLDQPQHF.

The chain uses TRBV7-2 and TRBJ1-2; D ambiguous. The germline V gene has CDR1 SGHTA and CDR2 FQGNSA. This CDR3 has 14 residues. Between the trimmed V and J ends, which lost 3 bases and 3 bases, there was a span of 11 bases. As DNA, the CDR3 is TGTGCCAGCAGCTTGGCGGCGGCCGACTATGGCTACACCTTC. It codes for CASSLAAADYGYTF.

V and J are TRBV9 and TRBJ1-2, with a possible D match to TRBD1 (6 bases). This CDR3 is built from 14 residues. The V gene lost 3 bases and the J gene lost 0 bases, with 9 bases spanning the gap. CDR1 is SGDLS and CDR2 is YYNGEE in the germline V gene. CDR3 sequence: CASSAGQSNYGYTF. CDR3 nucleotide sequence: TGTGCCAGCAGCGCTGGACAGTCTAACTATGGCTACACCTTC.

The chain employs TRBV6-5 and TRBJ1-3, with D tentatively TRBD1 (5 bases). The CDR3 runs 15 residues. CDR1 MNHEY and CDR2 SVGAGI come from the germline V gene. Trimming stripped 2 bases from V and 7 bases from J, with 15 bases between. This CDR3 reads CASSYASGGYNTIYF. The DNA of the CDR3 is TGTGCCAGCAGTTACGCTTCCGGGGGGTATAACACCATATATTTT.

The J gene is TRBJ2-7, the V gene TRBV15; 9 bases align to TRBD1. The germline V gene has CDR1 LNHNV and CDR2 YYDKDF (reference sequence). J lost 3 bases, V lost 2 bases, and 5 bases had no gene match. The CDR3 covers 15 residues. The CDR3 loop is CATSRTTGGIYEQYF. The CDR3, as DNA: TGTGCCACCAGCAGAACGACAGGGGGTATCTACGAGCAGTACTTC.

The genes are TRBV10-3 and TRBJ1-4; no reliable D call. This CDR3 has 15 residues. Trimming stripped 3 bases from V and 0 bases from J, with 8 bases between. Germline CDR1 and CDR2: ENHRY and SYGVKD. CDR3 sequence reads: CAISERGTTNEKLFF. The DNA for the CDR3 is TGTGCCATCAGTGAACGGGGAACAACTAATGAAAAACTGTTTTTT.

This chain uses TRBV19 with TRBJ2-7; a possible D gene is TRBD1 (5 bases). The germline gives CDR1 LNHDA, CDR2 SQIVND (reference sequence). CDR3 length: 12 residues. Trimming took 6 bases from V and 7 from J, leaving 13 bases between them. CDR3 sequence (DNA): TGTGCCAGTAGCACACCCTCAGGGGAGCAGTACTTC. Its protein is CASSTPSGEQYF.

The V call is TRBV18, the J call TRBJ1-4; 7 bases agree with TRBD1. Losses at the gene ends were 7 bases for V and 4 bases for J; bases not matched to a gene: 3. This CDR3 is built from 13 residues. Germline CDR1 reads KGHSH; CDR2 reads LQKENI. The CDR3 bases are TGTGCCAGCTGCAGGGACAGTAATGAAAAACTGTTTTTT. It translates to CASCRDSNEKLFF. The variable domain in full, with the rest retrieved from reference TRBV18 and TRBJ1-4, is NAGVMQNPRHLVRRRGQEARLRCSPMKGHSHVYWYRQLPEEGLKFMVYLQKENIIDESGMPKERFSAEFPKEGPSILRIQQVVRGDSAAYFCASCRDSNEKLFFGSGTQLSVL.

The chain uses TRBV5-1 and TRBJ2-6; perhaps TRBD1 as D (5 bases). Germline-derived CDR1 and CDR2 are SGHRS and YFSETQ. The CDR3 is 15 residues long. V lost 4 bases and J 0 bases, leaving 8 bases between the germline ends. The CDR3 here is CASSPRVSGANVLTF. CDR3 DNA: TGCGCCAGCAGCCCCAGGGTCTCTGGGGCCAACGTCCTGACTTTC.

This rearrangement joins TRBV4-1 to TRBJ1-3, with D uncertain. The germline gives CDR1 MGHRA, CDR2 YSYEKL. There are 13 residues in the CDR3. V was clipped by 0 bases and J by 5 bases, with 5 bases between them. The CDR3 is CASSQDLRNTIYF. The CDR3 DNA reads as TGCGCCAGCAGCCAAGATCTAAGAAACACCATATATTTT.

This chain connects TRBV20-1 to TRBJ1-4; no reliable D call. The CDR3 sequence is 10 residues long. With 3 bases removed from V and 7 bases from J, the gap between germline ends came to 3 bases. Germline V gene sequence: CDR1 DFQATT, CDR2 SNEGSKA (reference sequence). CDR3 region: CSASSEKLFF. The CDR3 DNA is TGCAGTGCTAGTAGTGAAAAACTGTTTTTT.

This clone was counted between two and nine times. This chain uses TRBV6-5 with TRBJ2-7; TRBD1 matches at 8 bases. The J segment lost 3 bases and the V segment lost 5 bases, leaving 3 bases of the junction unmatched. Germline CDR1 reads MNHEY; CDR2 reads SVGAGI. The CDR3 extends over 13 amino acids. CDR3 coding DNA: TGTGCCAGCAGTCATACAGGGGGCTACGAGCAGTACTTC. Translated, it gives CASSHTGGYEQYF.

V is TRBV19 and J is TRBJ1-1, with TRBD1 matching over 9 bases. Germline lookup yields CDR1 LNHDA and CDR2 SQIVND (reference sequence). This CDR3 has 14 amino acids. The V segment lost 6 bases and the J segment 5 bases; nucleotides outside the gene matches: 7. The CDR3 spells CASSPGTGSTEAFF. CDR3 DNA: TGTGCCAGTAGCCCCGGGACAGGGTCTACTGAAGCTTTCTTT.

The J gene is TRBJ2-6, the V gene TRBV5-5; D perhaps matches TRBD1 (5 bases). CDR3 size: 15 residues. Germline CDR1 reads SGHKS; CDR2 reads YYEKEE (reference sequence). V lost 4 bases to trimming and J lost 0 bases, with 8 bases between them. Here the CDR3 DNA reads TGTGCCAGCAGCCCCAGGGACTCTGGGGCCAACGTCCTGACTTTC. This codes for CASSPRDSGANVLTF. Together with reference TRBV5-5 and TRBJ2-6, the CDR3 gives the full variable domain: DAGVTQSPTHLIKTRGQQVTLRCSPISGHKSVSWYQQVLGQGPQFIFQYYEKEERGRGNFPDRFSARQFPNYSSELNVNALLLGDSALYLCASSPRDSGANVLTFGAGSRLTVL.

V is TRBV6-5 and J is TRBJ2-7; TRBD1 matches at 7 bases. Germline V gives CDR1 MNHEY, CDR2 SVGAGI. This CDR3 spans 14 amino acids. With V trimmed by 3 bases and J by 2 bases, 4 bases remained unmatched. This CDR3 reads CASSYFGQAYEQYF. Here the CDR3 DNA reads TGTGCCAGCAGTTATTTTGGACAGGCCTACGAGCAGTACTTC.

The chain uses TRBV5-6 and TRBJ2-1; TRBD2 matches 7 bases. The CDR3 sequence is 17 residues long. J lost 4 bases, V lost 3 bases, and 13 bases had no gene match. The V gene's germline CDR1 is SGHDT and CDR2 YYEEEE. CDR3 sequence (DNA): TGTGCCAGCAGCTGGGTGAAACAGCGGGGAATGTACAATGAGCAGTTCTTC. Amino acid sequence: CASSWVKQRGMYNEQFF.

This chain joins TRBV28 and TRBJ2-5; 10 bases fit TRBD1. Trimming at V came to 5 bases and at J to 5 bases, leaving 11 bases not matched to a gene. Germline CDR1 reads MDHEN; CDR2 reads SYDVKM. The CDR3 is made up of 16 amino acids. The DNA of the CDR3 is TGTGCCAGCAGTCTCCCGGGACAGGGGATTCAGGAGACCCAGTACTTC. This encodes CASSLPGQGIQETQYF.

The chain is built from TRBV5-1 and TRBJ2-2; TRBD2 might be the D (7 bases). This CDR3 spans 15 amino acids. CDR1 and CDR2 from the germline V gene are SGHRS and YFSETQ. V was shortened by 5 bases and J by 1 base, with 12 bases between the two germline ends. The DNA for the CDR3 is TGCGCCAGCAGAGGAAGGGGGGGGAACACCGGGGAGCTGTTTTTT. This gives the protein CASRGRGGNTGELFF.

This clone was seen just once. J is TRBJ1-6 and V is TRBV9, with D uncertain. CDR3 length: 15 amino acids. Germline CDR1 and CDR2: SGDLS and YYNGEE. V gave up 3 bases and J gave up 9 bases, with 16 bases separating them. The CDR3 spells CASSDSEGGISPLHF. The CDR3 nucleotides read TGTGCCAGCAGCGACTCGGAGGGAGGGATTTCACCCCTCCACTTT.

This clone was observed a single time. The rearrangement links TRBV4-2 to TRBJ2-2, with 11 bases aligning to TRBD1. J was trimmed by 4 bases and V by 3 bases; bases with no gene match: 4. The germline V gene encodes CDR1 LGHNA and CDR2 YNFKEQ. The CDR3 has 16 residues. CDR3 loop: CASSHWGQGVTGELFF. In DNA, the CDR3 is TGTGCCAGCAGCCATTGGGGACAGGGGGTCACCGGGGAGCTGTTTTTT.